The clone carrying this TCR beta chain has just a few counts. This record belongs to a study of T-cell memory formation after mild COVID-19. Germline V gene lookup returns CDR1 MNHEY and CDR2 SVGAGI. The CDR3 is 14 residues long. V was pared by 5 bases and J by 7 bases, with 4 bases of the junction left unmatched. TCRdb analysed the 5' RACE reads with MiXCR anew, one entry per CDR3 protein. Counted here are fewer than 350,000 distinct CDR3 sequences, 13% to 15% occurring once; the ten biggest clones make up 21%. Sequencing used PBMCs or a T cell subset sorted from them (not recorded which). The chain employs TRBV6-5 and TRBJ1-6; TRBD1 matches at 8 bases. The TCR originated in a man aged 18 to 29 who had mild COVID-19 (a few samples of this study predate the infection). Cell type and time point are not known. The CDR3 protein is CASSRTGMNSPLHF. DNA for the CDR3: TGTGCCAGCAGTCGGACAGGGATGAATTCACCCCTCCACTTT.